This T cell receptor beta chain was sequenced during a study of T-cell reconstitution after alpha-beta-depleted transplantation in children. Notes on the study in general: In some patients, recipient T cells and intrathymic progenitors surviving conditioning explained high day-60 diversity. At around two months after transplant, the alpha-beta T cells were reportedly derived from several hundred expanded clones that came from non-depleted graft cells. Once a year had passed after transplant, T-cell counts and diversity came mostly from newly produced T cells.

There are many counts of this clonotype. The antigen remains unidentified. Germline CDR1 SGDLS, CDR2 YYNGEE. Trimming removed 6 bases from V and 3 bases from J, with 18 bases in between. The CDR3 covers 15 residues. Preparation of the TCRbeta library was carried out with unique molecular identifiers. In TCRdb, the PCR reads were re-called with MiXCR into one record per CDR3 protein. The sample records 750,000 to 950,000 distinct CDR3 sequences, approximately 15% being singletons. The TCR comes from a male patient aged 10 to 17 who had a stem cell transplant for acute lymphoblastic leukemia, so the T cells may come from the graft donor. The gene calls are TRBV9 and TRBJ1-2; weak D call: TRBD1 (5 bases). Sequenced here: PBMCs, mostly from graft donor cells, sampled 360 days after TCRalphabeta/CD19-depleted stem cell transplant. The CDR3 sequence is CASTQRAGRHYGYTF. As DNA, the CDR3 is TGTGCCAGCACCCAAAGGGCAGGGCGGCACTATGGCTACACCTTC.